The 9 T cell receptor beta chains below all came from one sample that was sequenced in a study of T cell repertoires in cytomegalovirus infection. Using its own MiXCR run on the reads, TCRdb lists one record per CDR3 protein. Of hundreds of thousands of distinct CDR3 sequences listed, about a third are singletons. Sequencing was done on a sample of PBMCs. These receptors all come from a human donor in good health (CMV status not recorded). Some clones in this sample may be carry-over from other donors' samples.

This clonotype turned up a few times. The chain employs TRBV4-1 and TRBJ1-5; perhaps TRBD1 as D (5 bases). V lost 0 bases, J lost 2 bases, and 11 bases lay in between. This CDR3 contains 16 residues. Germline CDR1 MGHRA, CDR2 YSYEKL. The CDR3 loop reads CASSQDRQGGNQPQHF. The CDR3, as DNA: TGCGCCAGCAGCCAAGATAGGCAGGGAGGCAATCAGCCCCAGCATTTT.

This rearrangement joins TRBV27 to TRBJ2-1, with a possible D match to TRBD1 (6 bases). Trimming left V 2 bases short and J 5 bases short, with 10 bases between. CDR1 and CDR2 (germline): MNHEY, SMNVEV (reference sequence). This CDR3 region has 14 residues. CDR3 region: CASSLRGSHNEQFF. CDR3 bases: TGTGCCAGCAGTTTAAGGGGGAGTCACAATGAGCAGTTCTTC.

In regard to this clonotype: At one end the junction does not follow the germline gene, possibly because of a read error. The CDR3 sequence: CASSWTRETITRRNIKYF. The CDR3 bases are TGTGCCAGCAGCTGGACGAGGGAAACCATAACGAGGAGAAACATTAAGTACTTC. The chain employs TRBV5-6 and TRBJ2-4; D perhaps matches TRBD2 (5 bases). CDR3 length: 18 amino acids. Germline V CDR1 and CDR2: SGHDT, YYEEEE.

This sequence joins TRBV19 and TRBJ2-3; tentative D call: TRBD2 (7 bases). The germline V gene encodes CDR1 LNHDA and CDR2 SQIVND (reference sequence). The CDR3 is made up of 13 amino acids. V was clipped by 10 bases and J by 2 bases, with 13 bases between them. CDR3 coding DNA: TGTGCCACCCTGGGGGGGGCCACAGATACGCAGTATTTT. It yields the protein CATLGGATDTQYF.

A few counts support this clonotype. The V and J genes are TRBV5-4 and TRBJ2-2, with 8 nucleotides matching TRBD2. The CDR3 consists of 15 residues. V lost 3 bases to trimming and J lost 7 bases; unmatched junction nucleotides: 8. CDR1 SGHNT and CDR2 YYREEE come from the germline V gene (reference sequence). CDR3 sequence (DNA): TGTGCCAGCAGCTATCCCGGGACTAGACACGGGGAGCTGTTTTTT. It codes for CASSYPGTRHGELFF.

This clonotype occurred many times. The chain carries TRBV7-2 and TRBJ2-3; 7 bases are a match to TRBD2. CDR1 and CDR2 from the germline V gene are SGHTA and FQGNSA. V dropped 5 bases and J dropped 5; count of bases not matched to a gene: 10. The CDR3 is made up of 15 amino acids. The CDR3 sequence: CASSLRLRTRDTQYF. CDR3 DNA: TGTGCCAGCAGCCTGCGCCTCCGGACTAGAGATACGCAGTATTTT.

DNA for the CDR3: TGTGCCAGCAGTTTTACAGGGGCGGGAGAGCAGTACTTC. Protein sequence: CASSFTGAGEQYF. V gene TRBV27 combines with J gene TRBJ2-7, with a tentative D call TRBD1 (7 bases). CDR1 is MNHEY, CDR2 SMNVEV, per germline (reference sequence). The ends were cut back, 3 bases at V and 7 bases at J, with 13 bases in the middle. The CDR3 has 13 amino acids.

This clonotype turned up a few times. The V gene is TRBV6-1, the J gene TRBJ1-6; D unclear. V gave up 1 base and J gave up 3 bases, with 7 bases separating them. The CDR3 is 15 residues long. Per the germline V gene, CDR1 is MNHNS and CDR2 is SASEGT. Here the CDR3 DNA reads TGTGCCAGCAGTGAAGTGGGTGGCTATAATTCACCCCTCCACTTT. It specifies CASSEVGGYNSPLHF.

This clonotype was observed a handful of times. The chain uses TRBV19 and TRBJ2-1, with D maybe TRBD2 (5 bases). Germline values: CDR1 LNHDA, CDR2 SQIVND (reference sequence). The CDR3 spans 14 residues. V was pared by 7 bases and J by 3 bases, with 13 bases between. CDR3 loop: CASTDNGDYNEQFF. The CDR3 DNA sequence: TGTGCCAGTACCGATAACGGGGACTACAATGAGCAGTTCTTC.